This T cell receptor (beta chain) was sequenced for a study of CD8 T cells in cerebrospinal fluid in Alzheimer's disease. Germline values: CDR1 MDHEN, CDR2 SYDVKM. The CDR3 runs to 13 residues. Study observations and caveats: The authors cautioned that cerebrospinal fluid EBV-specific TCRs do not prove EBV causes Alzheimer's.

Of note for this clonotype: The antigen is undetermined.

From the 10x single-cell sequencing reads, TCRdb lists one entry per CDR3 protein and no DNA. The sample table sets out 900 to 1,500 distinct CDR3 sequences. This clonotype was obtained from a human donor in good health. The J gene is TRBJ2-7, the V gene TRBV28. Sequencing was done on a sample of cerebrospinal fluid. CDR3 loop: CASSLAAHYEQYF.